Following are 21 T cell receptor beta chains from one sample sequenced in a study of early T cells in non-severe SARS-CoV-2 infection. TCRdb used MiXCR to reprocess the 5' RACE reads, holding one entry per CDR3 protein. The sample lists 60,000 to 75,000 distinct CDR3 sequences, roughly 4.5% seen once, with roughly 3.9% in the top ten. The source material was whole blood, sampled at baseline. The receptors here all came from an adult who was a healthcare worker with PCR-confirmed SARS-CoV-2 infection or an uninfected control (not recorded which). The donor label of this sample is uncertain.

V usage is TRBV11-2 and J usage is TRBJ2-7; 7 bases fit TRBD2. J was trimmed by 7 bases and V by 2 bases; bases with no gene match: 5. The CDR3 covers 13 residues. Germline loops: CDR1 SGHAT, CDR2 FQNNGV. The CDR3 here is CASSLRRGGEQYF. CDR3 in DNA: TGTGCCAGCAGCTTACGGCGGGGAGGGGAGCAGTACTTC.

In this sample, this clonotype turned up a few times. The V call is TRBV7-2, the J call TRBJ2-7; the match to TRBD1 covers 7 bases. Germline-derived CDR1 and CDR2 are SGHTA and FQGNSA. The CDR3 spans 13 residues. V trimming: 3 bases; J trimming: 3 bases; junction bases outside the gene matches: 2. CDR3: CASSFPGGYEQYF. DNA of the CDR3: TGTGCCAGCAGCTTCCCAGGGGGCTACGAGCAGTACTTC.

This clonotype was seen only a few times. V is TRBV7-2 and J is TRBJ1-3, with 9 positions matching TRBD1. This CDR3 has 15 amino acids. Germline CDR1 SGHTA, CDR2 FQGNSA. Trimming cost V 3 bases and J 4 bases; bases outside gene matches: 4. The CDR3 coding sequence is TGTGCCAGCAGCTTTGGACAGGGGCGGGGAAACACCATATATTTT. It yields the protein CASSFGQGRGNTIYF.

This clonotype has ten or more counts. The junction does not match germline at one end; this may be a read error. The chain is built from TRBV15 and TRBJ2-5, with a weak D call TRBD2 (5 bases). This CDR3 contains 14 residues. Per germline, CDR1 LNHNV and CDR2 YYDKDF (reference sequence). The CDR3 is CATSSANGIQVLDF. The CDR3 DNA reads as TGTGCCACCAGCTCCGCTAACGGGATCCAAGTGCTGGACTTC.

This clonotype was detected many times. The rearrangement links TRBV5-4 to TRBJ1-2; 8 bases agree with TRBD1. V trimming: 4 bases; J trimming: 3 bases; junction bases outside the gene matches: 11. The CDR3 is 16 amino acids. Germline values: CDR1 SGHNT, CDR2 YYREEE (reference sequence). CDR3 coding DNA: TGTGCCAGCAGCAGCGGTCGGACAGGGCAAGACTATGGCTACACCTTC. It codes for CASSSGRTGQDYGYTF.

This chain links TRBV7-6 with TRBJ2-2; the D is unclear. There are 13 residues in the CDR3. Germline V gene data show CDR1 as SGHVS and CDR2 as FNYEAQ. Trimming took off 3 bases at V and 3 bases at J, with 5 bases between the two ends. The DNA for the CDR3 is TGTGCCAGCAGCTTCGGTTACACCGGGGAGCTGTTTTTT. Amino acids: CASSFGYTGELFF. Looking up the rest from reference TRBV7-6 and TRBJ2-2 gives the full variable domain: GAGVSQSPRYKVTKRGQDVALRCDPISGHVSLYWYRQALGQGPEFLTYFNYEAQQDKSGLPNDRFSAERPEGSISTLTIQRTEQRDSAMYRCASSFGYTGELFFGEGSRLTVL.

This clonotype turned up a few times. This chain links TRBV7-2 with TRBJ1-4, with a tentative D call TRBD1 (5 bases). The CDR3 consists of 15 residues. Germline V gene lookup returns CDR1 SGHTA and CDR2 FQGNSA. Trimming removed 3 bases at V and 8 bases at J, with 16 bases between. CDR3 sequence: CASSFLSQGIEKLFF. CDR3 nucleotide sequence: TGTGCCAGCAGCTTTCTTTCGCAGGGAATAGAAAAACTGTTTTTT.

In this sample, this clonotype turned up many times. The chain couples TRBV28 to TRBJ1-1; 7 bases are a match to TRBD1. Looked up from germline, CDR1 is MDHEN and CDR2 is SYDVKM. Trimming took 5 bases from V and 0 from J; bases not matched to a gene: 12. This CDR3 spans 17 amino acids. The CDR3 DNA is TGTGCCAGCAGTCCACCGGACAGGTTATTATTGAACACTGAAGCTTTCTTT. Residues: CASSPPDRLLLNTEAFF.

This clonotype was recorded a few times. V is TRBV19 and J is TRBJ2-5; D is ambiguous. This CDR3 contains 15 residues. Germline lookup yields CDR1 LNHDA and CDR2 SQIVND (reference sequence). V lost 0 bases to trimming and J lost 5 bases, with 13 bases between them. As DNA, the CDR3 is TGTGCCAGTAGTATAGAGTTAGAATCTCGGGAGACCCAGTACTTC. Its translation is CASSIELESRETQYF.

This clonotype was counted only a few times. The rearrangement links TRBV4-1 to TRBJ2-1; 7 bases line up with TRBD1. The CDR3 has 17 amino acids. Germline trimming cut 7 bases from V and 7 bases from J; bases unmatched to any gene: 19. Looked up from germline, CDR1 is MGHRA and CDR2 is YSYEKL. The CDR3 DNA reads as TGCGCCAGCAAGCAGGGGCCAACAGGGGTTGTGGGGAATGAGCAGTTCTTC. Translated, it gives CASKQGPTGVVGNEQFF.

At least ten counts were recorded for this clonotype. This chain connects TRBV13 to TRBJ1-5; D ambiguous. V shed 5 bases and J shed 4 bases, with 9 bases lying between them. This CDR3 is 13 amino acids long. Germline-derived CDR1 and CDR2 are PRHDT and FYEKMQ (reference sequence). Written as DNA, the CDR3 is TGTGCCAGCAGCCCAGCAGGAAATCAGCCCCAGCATTTT. As protein: CASSPAGNQPQHF.

The chain carries TRBV29-1 and TRBJ1-2; D is undetermined. The V end was cut by 0 bases, the J end by 6 bases, with 11 bases between. There are 13 residues in the CDR3. The germline CDR1 and CDR2 sequences are SQVTM and ANQGSEA. The DNA for the CDR3 is TGCAGCGTTGAAGATGGCCTCCTAGATGGCTACACCTTC. Protein product: CSVEDGLLDGYTF.

The chain carries TRBV4-1 and TRBJ1-5, with D unclear. CDR3 length: 16 amino acids. Germline V gives CDR1 MGHRA, CDR2 YSYEKL. The V end lost 0 bases, the J end lost 4 bases, and 13 bases lay between the germline ends. CDR3 in amino acids: CASSQEGGGINQPQHF. The CDR3 nucleotides read TGCGCCAGCAGCCAAGAAGGCGGCGGTATTAATCAGCCCCAGCATTTT.

This clonotype was picked up a small number of times. The gene calls are TRBV5-1 and TRBJ2-2; possibly TRBD1 or TRBD2 for D (5 bases each). With 5 bases removed from V and 0 bases from J, the gap between germline ends came to 11 bases. CDR3 length: 15 residues. The germline V gene has CDR1 SGHRS and CDR2 YFSETQ. The chain's CDR3 is CASRPGTTNTGELFF. The DNA of the CDR3 is TGCGCCAGCAGACCGGGGACGACGAACACCGGGGAGCTGTTTTTT.

The V gene is TRBV24-1, the J gene TRBJ2-2; 7 nucleotides align to TRBD2. V lost 8 bases and J lost 4; bases outside the gene matches: 6. Germline V gene lookup returns CDR1 KGHDR and CDR2 SFDVKD. The CDR3 extends over 14 amino acids. CDR3 region: CATTGLVGTGELFF. In DNA, the CDR3 is TGTGCCACCACAGGACTAGTGGGCACCGGGGAGCTGTTTTTT.

The chain has TRBV6-5 and TRBJ2-7; TRBD2 is a possible D gene (6 bases). Trimming shortened V by 7 bases and J by 0 bases, and 16 bases separated the two germline ends. CDR1 and CDR2 (germline): MNHEY, SVGAGI. The CDR3 spans 15 residues. The CDR3 region has the DNA TGTGCCAGCACCACACCTTTCGGGAGCTCCTACGAGCAGTACTTC. Protein: CASTTPFGSSYEQYF.

The table lists this clonotype with many counts. The CDR3 sequence is CASSKKAYGYTF. The CDR3 coding sequence is TGTGCCAGCAGTAAAAAGGCCTATGGCTACACCTTC. J is TRBJ1-2 and V is TRBV28; D not resolved. CDR1 MDHEN and CDR2 SYDVKM come from the germline V gene. This CDR3 has 12 amino acids. Trimming shortened V by 5 bases and J by 4 bases, and 8 bases separated the two germline ends.

This clonotype was observed at least ten times. This sequence joins TRBV10-1 and TRBJ2-5, with 11 positions matching TRBD2. Germline loops: CDR1 WNHNN, CDR2 SYGVQD (reference sequence). Trimming removed 3 bases from V and 1 base from J; junction bases left unmatched: 1. There are 15 residues in the CDR3. CDR3 protein: CASSDLAGGQETQYF. In DNA, the CDR3 is TGCGCCAGCAGTGATCTAGCGGGGGGCCAAGAGACCCAGTACTTC.

This clonotype has at least ten counts. The rearrangement links TRBV4-3 to TRBJ1-1, with a possible D match to TRBD1 (6 bases). This CDR3 comprises 14 residues. Looked up from germline, CDR1 is LGHNA and CDR2 is YSLEER. V was pared by 1 base and J by 1 base, with 7 bases between. This chain's CDR3 is CASSQGGQNTEAFF. CDR3 DNA: TGCGCCAGCAGCCAAGGGGGACAGAACACTGAAGCTTTCTTT.

Regarding this clonotype: This may be a read error: a much more frequent sequence differs by one nucleotide. The chain employs TRBV6-2 or TRBV6-3 and TRBJ1-1; D uncertain. The CDR3 extends over 15 amino acids. The V gene lost 2 bases and the J gene lost 11 bases, with 21 bases spanning the gap. Looked up from germline, CDR1 is MNHEY and CDR2 is SVGEGT. CDR3 amino acids: CASSYIPGLGNAAFF. CDR3 sequence (DNA): TGTGCCAGCAGTTACATTCCCGGACTGGGGAATGCGGCTTTCTTT.

This clonotype turned up a few times. The rearrangement links TRBV12-3 or TRBV12-4 to TRBJ2-3; D gene unclear. This CDR3 region has 12 residues. The germline V and J ends were trimmed by 3 bases and 5 bases, with 6 bases remaining between them. This CDR3 is CASSLELDTQYF. For the CDR3, the DNA is TGTGCCAGCAGTTTGGAGCTAGATACGCAGTATTTT.